This passage covers 29 T cell receptor beta chains from one sample sequenced in a study of response to subunit inactivated influenza vaccine. From the RT-PCR reads, TCRdb called clonotypes with MiXCR, one entry per CDR3 protein. The table shows approximately 500,000 distinct CDR3 sequences, with less than 25% occurring only once. A further study also used this sample, focusing on T cells expressing NK-cell markers. That source notes: As the method of synthesis, 5'RACE template switching with UMIs yielded TCR beta cDNA.

Material: CD4+ T cells sorted from PBMCs, obtained approximately 13 days after vaccination. The receptor source for this set is a man aged 45 to 65 who received an inactivated influenza vaccine.

This clonotype appeared a few times. The chain combines TRBV20-1 with TRBJ1-2; 7 bases are a match to TRBD1. The CDR3 has 14 residues. CDR1 and CDR2 (germline): DFQATT, SNEGSKA (reference sequence). J lost 5 bases, V lost 6 bases, and 12 bases had no gene match. CDR3 in amino acids: CSAMEGQRKYGYTF. The CDR3 nucleotides read TGCAGTGCCATGGAGGGACAGAGAAAGTATGGCTACACCTTC.

The V gene is TRBV5-1, the J gene TRBJ1-2; D ambiguous. Germline V gene lookup returns CDR1 SGHRS and CDR2 YFSETQ. This CDR3 has 13 amino acids. V dropped 4 bases and J dropped 4 bases, with 11 bases sitting between them. CDR3 region: CASSPAEGYGYTF. The CDR3 DNA follows: TGCGCCAGCAGCCCGGCCGAGGGCTATGGCTACACCTTC.

This chain connects TRBV6-1 to TRBJ2-7; D call uncertain. V gave up 3 bases and J gave up 2 bases, with 8 bases separating them. This CDR3 contains 13 residues. Per germline, CDR1 MNHNS and CDR2 SASEGT. The CDR3 nucleotides read TGTGCCAGCAGTGAGTCGGCGGCCTACGAGCAGTACTTC. It encodes CASSESAAYEQYF.

Concerning this clonotype: Germline is not matched at one junction end, which may reflect a read error. This chain connects TRBV20-1 to TRBJ2-2; perhaps D is TRBD1 or TRBD2 (5 bases each). CDR1 is DFQATT and CDR2 is SNEGSKA in the germline V gene (reference sequence). The CDR3 length is 12 residues. CDR3 coding DNA: TGCAGTGCAAGAGGGGTCACCGGGGAGCTGTTTTTT. It encodes CSARGVTGELFF.

This clonotype was observed once. The rearrangement uses TRBV7-9 and TRBJ1-2; 7 nucleotides match TRBD1. CDR1 and CDR2 (germline): SEHNR, FQNEAQ (reference sequence). This CDR3 has 13 residues. V dropped 2 bases and J dropped 8; count of bases not matched to a gene: 5. CDR3 nucleotides: TGTGCCAGCAGCTTAAGTCAGGGGGTCGGCTACACCTTC. Translating gives CASSLSQGVGYTF.

The chain links TRBV12-3 or TRBV12-4 to TRBJ2-3; D gene uncertain. V was trimmed by 3 bases and J by 2 bases, leaving 9 bases between them. The CDR3 contains 14 residues. The CDR3 DNA sequence: TGTGCCAGCAGTTTTGGCAGCTTCACAGATACGCAGTATTTT. This codes for CASSFGSFTDTQYF.

This clonotype was counted only a few times. CDR3 DNA sequence: TGTGCCATCAGTGAGTCGGTGGCAACGAGCGTACAGTACTTC. Translated, it gives CAISESVATSVQYF. The V gene is TRBV10-3, the J gene TRBJ2-7, with D unclear. The germline V gene has CDR1 ENHRY and CDR2 SYGVKD. CDR3 length equals 14 residues. V was cut by 0 bases and J by 10 bases, with 16 bases left in between.

J is TRBJ1-5 and V is TRBV12-3 or TRBV12-4; no clear D. The CDR3 is 11 amino acids. Trimming cost V 6 bases and J 14 bases, with 14 bases left between them. The CDR3 bases are TGTGCCAGCAGCCAGGACCGCCTCAAGCATTTT. Translation: CASSQDRLKHF.

This clonotype was recorded at least ten times. V and J are TRBV6-1 and TRBJ1-2; D unresolved. This CDR3 has 14 amino acids. With 0 bases removed from V and 8 bases from J, the gap between germline ends came to 13 bases. CDR1 is MNHNS, CDR2 SASEGT, per germline. The CDR3 DNA follows: TGTGCCAGCAGTGAAGCGCTTCGGGGTAGCGGCTACACCTTC. Translating gives CASSEALRGSGYTF.

This clonotype was counted only a few times. This chain uses TRBV12-3 or TRBV12-4 with TRBJ1-6, with 10 bases matching TRBD1. The CDR3 totals 15 residues. Trimming took 6 bases from V and 8 from J; bases not matched to a gene: 7. The CDR3 DNA reads TGTGCCAGCAGGGAGCGACAGGGGGCCGATTCACCCCTCCACTTT. It encodes CASRERQGADSPLHF.

The V call is TRBV20-1, the J call TRBJ1-5; D gene uncertain. The V end was cut by 3 bases, the J end by 1 base, with 7 bases between. Germline V gives CDR1 DFQATT, CDR2 SNEGSKA (reference sequence). The CDR3 length is 13 residues. The CDR3 DNA is TGCAGTGCTAGGAAGGGCAGCAATCAGCCCCAGCATTTT. It is translated as CSARKGSNQPQHF.

J is TRBJ2-7 and V is TRBV20-1; 11 positions agree with TRBD2. Germline V gene sequence: CDR1 DFQATT, CDR2 SNEGSKA (reference sequence). This CDR3 comprises 14 residues. Trimming cost V 3 bases and J 4 bases; bases outside gene matches: 5. The CDR3 reads CSARSGTSGYEQYF. The CDR3 DNA follows: TGCAGTGCTAGGTCCGGGACTAGCGGATACGAGCAGTACTTC.

This rearrangement joins TRBV7-9 to TRBJ2-7; D possibly corresponds to TRBD2 (5 bases). The CDR3 has 15 amino acids. Trimming took off 0 bases at V and 3 bases at J, with 12 bases between the two ends. The germline CDR1 and CDR2 sequences are SEHNR and FQNEAQ (reference sequence). In DNA form, the CDR3 reads TGTGCCAGCAGCTTAGCGATGGGAGCGCACTACGAGCAGTACTTC. As protein: CASSLAMGAHYEQYF.

This clonotype came up a few times. This chain joins TRBV4-2 and TRBJ2-3, with 7 positions matching TRBD2. The CDR3 extends over 12 amino acids. Germline trimming cut 5 bases from V and 10 bases from J; bases unmatched to any gene: 6. The germline V gene encodes CDR1 LGHNA and CDR2 YNFKEQ. The CDR3 DNA reads TGTGCCAGCAGCAGGACTAGTGAAGCGCAGTATTTT. Its protein is CASSRTSEAQYF.

This clonotype was observed a few times. The V call is TRBV20-1, the J call TRBJ2-4; no clear D. The germline V and J ends were trimmed by 6 bases and 0 bases, with 12 bases remaining between them. Germline V gene lookup returns CDR1 DFQATT and CDR2 SNEGSKA (reference sequence). The CDR3 has 14 residues. The CDR3 bases are TGCAGTGCCAAGGACCTTCTAGCCAAAAACATTCAGTACTTC. It codes for CSAKDLLAKNIQYF.

The chain carries TRBV9 and TRBJ2-7; maybe TRBD2 (7 bases). Trimming stripped 0 bases from V and 2 bases from J, with 15 bases between. The CDR3 sequence is 16 residues long. The V gene's germline CDR1 is SGDLS and CDR2 YYNGEE. The CDR3 region has the DNA TGTGCCAGCAGCGTAGCTGGGGGGGCTACTACCTACGAGCAGTACTTC. This translates into CASSVAGGATTYEQYF.

This clonotype was picked up a small number of times. The chain carries TRBV10-2 and TRBJ2-5; 9 bases are shared with TRBD1. The CDR3 contains 14 residues. Germline CDR1 WSHSY, CDR2 SAAADI. The junction had 5 bases not matched to a gene; V was cut back by 5 bases and J by 4 bases. CDR3 DNA sequence: TGCGCCAGCAGTCTCGGACAGGGGCTAGAGACCCAGTACTTC. Its protein product is CASSLGQGLETQYF.

This clonotype occurred many times. This chain connects TRBV5-1 to TRBJ2-7; D possibly corresponds to TRBD1 (6 bases). This CDR3 is 15 amino acids long. Trimming cost V 2 bases and J 2 bases, with 14 bases left between them. The germline V gene encodes CDR1 SGHRS and CDR2 YFSETQ. CDR3 coding DNA: TGCGCCAGCAGCTTAGCACAGGGACGAGCCTACGAGCAGTACTTC. It yields the protein CASSLAQGRAYEQYF.

This clonotype was counted a few times. The rearrangement links TRBV28 to TRBJ2-2; a weak D match, TRBD2 (5 bases). The CDR3 runs to 15 residues. Trimming took 6 bases from V and 1 from J, leaving 12 bases between them. CDR1 is MDHEN and CDR2 is SYDVKM in the germline V gene. CDR3 coding DNA: TGTGCCAGCAGCATTGGACTGGGGAACACCGGGGAGCTGTTTTTT. This codes for CASSIGLGNTGELFF. Full variable domain (outside the CDR3, taken from reference TRBV28 and TRBJ2-2): DVKVTQSSRYLVKRTGEKVFLECVQDMDHENMFWYRQDPGLGLRLIYFSYDVKMKEKGDIPEGYSVSREKKERFSLILESASTNQTSMYLCASSIGLGNTGELFFGEGSRLTVL.

This clonotype was counted many times. One end of the junction fails to match germline, which may point to a read error. V usage is TRBV27 and J usage is TRBJ2-2; a possible D gene is TRBD2 (6 bases). The length of the CDR3 is 14 residues. Germline V gene data show CDR1 as MNHEY and CDR2 as SMNVEV (reference sequence). The CDR3 loop reads CASSLEGRTGELFF. The CDR3 nucleotides are TGCGCCAGCAGCTTGGAGGGTCGGACCGGGGAGCTGTTTTTT.

J is TRBJ2-2 and V is TRBV29-1; possible D gene TRBD1, 6 bases. Trimming shortened V by 7 bases and J by 3 bases, and 21 bases separated the two germline ends. CDR3 length: 16 residues. Germline loops: CDR1 SQVTM, CDR2 ANQGSEA. CDR3 nucleotides: TGCAGCGGGAAATATGGTAGTGGGGGCGACACCGGGGAGCTGTTTTTT. This gives the protein CSGKYGSGGDTGELFF.

This clonotype showed up just a few times. The V gene is TRBV5-1, the J gene TRBJ2-7; the match to TRBD1 covers 9 bases. CDR3 length: 16 residues. The germline V gene encodes CDR1 SGHRS and CDR2 YFSETQ. V gave up 4 bases and J gave up 4 bases; unmatched junction bases: 12. As DNA, the CDR3 is TGCGCCAGCAGCGGAGGACCGGGACAGGGTAAATACGAGCAGTACTTC. The encoded protein is CASSGGPGQGKYEQYF.

In this sample, this clonotype turned up a few times. The gene calls are TRBV15 and TRBJ2-5; 7 bases match TRBD2. The V segment lost 1 base and the J segment 4 bases; nucleotides outside the gene matches: 6. CDR1 and CDR2 from the germline V gene are LNHNV and YYDKDF (reference sequence). The CDR3 length is 15 residues. CDR3 in amino acids: CATSRGSSGLETQYF. The CDR3 nucleotides read TGTGCCACCAGCAGAGGCTCTAGCGGTCTAGAGACCCAGTACTTC.

This clonotype was counted a few times. This rearrangement joins TRBV20-1 to TRBJ2-7, with 10 positions matching TRBD2. The ends lost 5 bases at V and 3 bases at J; junction bases unmatched: 10. Germline CDR1 reads DFQATT; CDR2 reads SNEGSKA (reference sequence). The CDR3 runs to 15 residues. CDR3 in amino acids: CSAQGLIAGGYEQYF. The CDR3 coding sequence is TGCAGTGCTCAGGGCCTTATAGCGGGGGGCTACGAGCAGTACTTC.

This clonotype was observed many times. The chain has TRBV6-2 or TRBV6-3 and TRBJ1-5; D perhaps matches TRBD1 (6 bases). Germline loops: CDR1 MNHEY, CDR2 SVGEGT. The germline V and J ends were trimmed by 8 bases and 4 bases, with 12 bases remaining between them. The CDR3 consists of 13 residues. The CDR3 protein is CASGRQGNQPQHF. CDR3 bases: TGTGCCAGCGGGAGGCAGGGGAATCAGCCCCAGCATTTT.

V and J are TRBV20-1 and TRBJ2-5; 10 bases map to TRBD2. With V trimmed by 1 base and J by 5 bases, 13 bases remained unmatched. Germline values: CDR1 DFQATT, CDR2 SNEGSKA (reference sequence). This CDR3 is 17 amino acids long. The CDR3 coding sequence is TGCAGTGCTAGAGGCACCAGATCTAGCGGGGGTTGGGAGACCCAGTACTTC. This codes for CSARGTRSSGGWETQYF.

This clonotype has just a few counts. The rearrangement uses TRBV11-2 and TRBJ2-5, with TRBD2 matching 13 bases. V lost 5 bases and J lost 5; bases outside the gene matches: 8. CDR1 SGHAT and CDR2 FQNNGV come from the germline V gene. This CDR3 spans 16 amino acids. The CDR3 region has the DNA TGTGCCAGCAGCCGACGACTAGCGGGGGGCCTGGAGACCCAGTACTTC. Translated: CASSRRLAGGLETQYF.

The J gene is TRBJ2-7, the V gene TRBV6-2 or TRBV6-3, with TRBD1 as a possible D gene (5 bases). The CDR3 length is 14 residues. Trimming cost V 2 bases and J 2 bases, with 10 bases left between them. Germline V gene sequence: CDR1 MNHEY, CDR2 SVGEGT. Written as DNA, the CDR3 is TGTGCCAGCAGTTACCTCTGGGGCCCCTACGAGCAGTACTTC. Protein product: CASSYLWGPYEQYF.

This chain joins TRBV7-6 and TRBJ2-3; 12 bases map to TRBD2. Per germline, CDR1 SGHVS and CDR2 FNYEAQ. CDR3 length equals 15 residues. V trimming: 7 bases; J trimming: 3 bases; junction bases outside the gene matches: 5. CDR3 DNA: TGTGCCAGCACCATGACTAGCGGGAGAACAGATACGCAGTATTTT. This sequence encodes CASTMTSGRTDTQYF.